This T cell receptor beta chain was identified in a study of monozygotic twins with inflammatory bowel disease (dated by TCRdb to the late 2010s). Notes on the research overall: A total of 28 monozygotic twin pairs were included in the full study, comprising nine German pairs (four IBD-concordant, five IBD-discordant) and 19 IBD-discordant Danish pairs. The search for disease-associated traits relied mainly on comparing, within discordant pairs, IBD patients with their genetically identical healthy co-twins. Each individual had, on average, about 151 000 unique TCRalpha sequences and 181 000 unique TCRbeta sequences available for analysis.

The method was 5' RACE. Preparation of each TCR library used approximately 4,000 ng of total RNA. For each sample, cDNA synthesis with SMARTScribe reverse transcriptase was split into eight separate reactions. Unique molecular identifiers containing a 6-nucleotide sample barcode were introduced through template switching during cDNA synthesis. Two nested PCRs of roughly 16 and 10 cycles amplified the TCRalpha and TCRbeta cDNA, and bead purification followed each PCR. Before amplification, the cDNA was treated with uracil DNA-glycosylase and purified using the QIAquick PCR purification kit. In the second PCR, Illumina TruSeq-compatible adapters and sample-specific barcodes were added. TapeStation and Qubit were used to check library quality and concentration, and around 4.7 ng of each library was pooled. Sequencing of pooled libraries was carried out on an Illumina HiSeq2500 single-index Rapid Run using 2 x 100 bp reads and custom sequencing primers. From the authors' description of their analysis: MiGEC version 1.2.6 was used for UMI-based consensus assembly, which corrected PCR and sequencing errors. MiXCR version 2.1.1 handled V(D)J alignment, clonotype assembly and CDR3 extraction. To normalise gene usage, clonotype sharing and MAIT/NKT TCR abundance, the top 1000, 10 000 and 20 000 clonotypes in each sample were analysed. After downsampling to 27 000 UMIs, diversity was calculated as the inverse Simpson index using the vegan R package. Paired Mann-Whitney U tests were applied to discordant twin pairs, and Benjamini-Hochberg correction was used for multiple testing. Reads reprocessed by TCRdb are summarized as one entry per CDR3 protein sequence, and DNA is absent. TCRdb's processing, not the authors' own work, is the source of the V and J calls. The table for this sample records over 150,000 distinct CDR3 sequences. 2.4% of the sample is taken by the ten largest.

Worth noting for this clonotype: The clone's antigen remains unknown.

Overall results and qualifications from the work: IBD patients had lower TCRbeta repertoire diversity, measured by the inverse Simpson index, than their healthy co-twins. The analysis was unable to tell different T cell subtypes apart. Background noise and inter-individual variability may have been introduced into the repertoires by the differing immunosuppressive treatments among patients. Fewer clonotypes were shared with other individuals by IBD patients than by healthy twins, most markedly in patients showing signs of disease activity. The results gave no support for a single strong signal or clonotype linked to IBD. Repertoire similarity did not differ between concordant and discordant twins, possibly due to limited statistical power.

CDR1 and CDR2 were assigned from the germline V gene (reference sequence) as LGHDT and YNNKEL. From the cysteine up to the phenylalanine, the CDR3 has a length of 11 residues. DNA for this receptor is not on file. From each donor, a roughly 2.5 ml peripheral blood sample was collected into PAXgene tubes and stored at -80 degrees C. Without any T cell sorting, total RNA was extracted from whole blood using the PAXgene blood miRNA kit on an automated QIAcube. Deep TCRalpha and TCRbeta repertoire profiling with unique molecular barcoding was performed on peripheral blood of monozygotic twin pairs concordant or discordant for inflammatory bowel disease. For every twin pair, smoking habits were documented, and each individual was categorised as a current, former or never smoker.

Sequenced: blood. Rearrangement joined TRBV3-1 to TRBJ2-7. This TCR came from a human donor with ulcerative colitis or Crohn's disease, or a healthy co-twin of an affected twin (not recorded which). The CDR3 reads CASSLETEQYF.